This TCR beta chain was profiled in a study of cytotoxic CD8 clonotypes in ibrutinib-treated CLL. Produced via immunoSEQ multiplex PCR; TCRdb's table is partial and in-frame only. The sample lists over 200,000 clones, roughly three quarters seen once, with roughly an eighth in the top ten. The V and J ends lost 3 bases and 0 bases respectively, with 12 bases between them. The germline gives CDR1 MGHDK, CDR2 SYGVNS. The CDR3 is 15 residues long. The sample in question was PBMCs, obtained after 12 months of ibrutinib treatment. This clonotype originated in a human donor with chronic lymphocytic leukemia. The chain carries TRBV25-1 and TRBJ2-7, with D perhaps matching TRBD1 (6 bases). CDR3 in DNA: TGTGCCAGCAGTGATAACGGGACATTCTCCTACGAGCAGTACTTC. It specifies CASSDNGTFSYEQYF.